This T cell receptor (beta chain) was found in a study of early T cells in non-severe SARS-CoV-2 infection. Study-level background: Sequenced bulk RNA came from whole blood that was unsorted, and chains were unpaired. General observations from the study: Clonotype matching in VDJdb favored anti-spike CD8 responses and did not capture private and CD4 specificities.

Attached unique molecular identifiers marked individual cDNA molecules. TCRdb reanalysed the 5' RACE reads using MiXCR and keeps one entry per CDR3 protein. The sample contains tens of thousands of distinct CDR3 sequences, around a tenth of which appear only once. This clonotype was seen a few times. No antigen is known for it. This CDR3 is built from 15 residues. V lost 2 bases to trimming and J lost 5 bases; unmatched junction nucleotides: 4. The V gene's germline CDR1 is MNHEY and CDR2 SVGAGI. The TCR sequence derives from an adult who was a healthcare worker with PCR-confirmed SARS-CoV-2 infection or an uninfected control (not recorded which). The chain employs TRBV6-5 and TRBJ1-5; 9 bases match TRBD1. The source material was whole blood. The CDR3 loop is CASSYNGQGYQPQHF. In DNA form, the CDR3 reads TGTGCCAGCAGTTACAACGGACAGGGGTATCAGCCCCAGCATTTT.